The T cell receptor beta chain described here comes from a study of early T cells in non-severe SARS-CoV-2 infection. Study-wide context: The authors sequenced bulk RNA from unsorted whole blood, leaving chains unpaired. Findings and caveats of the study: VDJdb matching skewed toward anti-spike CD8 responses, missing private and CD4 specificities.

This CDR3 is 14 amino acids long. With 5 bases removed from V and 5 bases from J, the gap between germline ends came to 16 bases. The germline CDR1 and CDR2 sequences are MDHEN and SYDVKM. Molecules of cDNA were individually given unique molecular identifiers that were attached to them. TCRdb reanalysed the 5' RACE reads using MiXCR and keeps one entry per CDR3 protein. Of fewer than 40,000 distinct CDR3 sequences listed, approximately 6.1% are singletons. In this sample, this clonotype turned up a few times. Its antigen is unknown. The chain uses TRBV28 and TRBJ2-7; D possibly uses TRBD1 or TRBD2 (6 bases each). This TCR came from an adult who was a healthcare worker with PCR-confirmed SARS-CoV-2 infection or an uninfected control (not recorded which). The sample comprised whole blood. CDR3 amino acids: CASSAPGANHEQYF. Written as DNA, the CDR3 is TGTGCCAGCAGTGCTCCGGGGGCGAACCACGAGCAGTACTTC.